This is a list of T cell receptor beta chains from one sample in a study of T-cell reconstitution after alpha-beta-depleted transplantation in children. MiXCR, applied by TCRdb to the PCR reads, yields one record per CDR3 protein. The repertoire consists of approximately 520,000 distinct CDR3 sequences, with about 30% occurring once and the leading ten covering around 2.3%. Here the sequenced sample was PBMCs from the stem cell graft donor, taken from the stem cell graft. All receptors come from a human donor who donated a stem cell graft to a child with aplastic anemia. Both conserved end residues are part of each CDR3. D genes are given only for firm matches. The size field is filled for only some rows; it gives once, few, many or a size class.

>.|TRBV5-1|few|TRBJ1-4
TGCGCCAGCAGCTTTTCACGTGGGGGCGAGAATTATGAAAAACTGTTTTTT
CASSFSRGGENYEKLFF
>.|TRBV7-6|few|TRBJ2-1
TGTGCCAGCAGCTTATACCTCGCTACCTACAATGAGCAGTTCTTC
CASSLYLATYNEQFF
>TRBD2|TRBV12-3/TRBV12-4|.|TRBJ2-1
TGTGCCAGCAGCGGCCGATCCGGGGGGGGGAATGAGCAGTTCTTC
CASSGRSGGGNEQFF
>TRBD1|TRBV4-2|.|TRBJ2-7
TGTGCCAGCAGCCACCCGACGGGACAGGGGCCCCACGAGCAGTACTTC
CASSHPTGQGPHEQYF
>.|TRBV6-1|.|TRBJ2-5
TGTGCCAGCAGTCAGACTACTCAAGAGACCCAGTACTTC
CASSQTTQETQYF
>.|TRBV20-1|.|TRBJ1-2
TGCAGTGTCAAAAACCCAGGGTGGGATGGCTACACCTTC
CSVKNPGWDGYTF
>.|TRBV12-3/TRBV12-4|.|TRBJ1-5
TGTGCCAGCAGTACAGGGAGGTGGTTTCAGCCCCAGCATTTT
CASSTGRWFQPQHF
>.|TRBV5-5|.|TRBJ2-1
TGTGCCAGCAGCTTGGCCCTGTTCCCGACGCACAATGAGCAGTTCTTC
CASSLALFPTHNEQFF
>.|TRBV12-3/TRBV12-4|.|TRBJ1-1
TGTGCCAGCAGTTTTTTTAAGGTCATGAACACTGAAGCTTTCTTT
CASSFFKVMNTEAFF
>.|TRBV7-2|.|TRBJ2-7
TGTGCCAGCAGCTTATCGCAGGATACCTACGAGCAGTACTTC
CASSLSQDTYEQYF
>TRBD1|TRBV7-2|few|TRBJ1-1
TGTGCCAGCAGCCTAGGGGGACAGGGGTATCACACTGAAGCTTTCTTT
CASSLGGQGYHTEAFF
>.|TRBV5-1|.|TRBJ1-5
TGCGCCAGCAGCTTGCTCGGGCATAGCAATCAGCCCCAGCATTTT
CASSLLGHSNQPQHF
>.|TRBV7-2|.|TRBJ2-7
TGTGCCAGCGGGAAACAGGGTCCCTACGAGCAGTACTTC
CASGKQGPYEQYF
>.|TRBV7-2|.|TRBJ1-5
TGTGCCAGCAGCCGGGTTAGCGGGGGGATTAGCAATCAGCCCCAGCATTTT
CASSRVSGGISNQPQHF
>TRBD1|TRBV5-1|.|TRBJ2-3
TGCGCCAGCAGCTTCGGACAGGGGGCGAATACAGATACGCAGTATTTT
CASSFGQGANTDTQYF
>.|TRBV12-3/TRBV12-4|.|TRBJ1-2
TGTGCCAGCAGTTTAGCGTCGGGGGGACGAAACTATGGCTACACCTTC
CASSLASGGRNYGYTF
>TRBD2|TRBV20-1|few|TRBJ2-5
TGCAGTGCTTACCCGGCTAGCGGGGGAAAAGAGACCCAGTACTTC
CSAYPASGGKETQYF
>TRBD2|TRBV11-2|.|TRBJ2-2
TGTGCCAGCAGCGCCAGGGGAGGGACCCTAGCGGGGGCGAACACCGGGGAGCTGTTTTTT
CASSARGGTLAGANTGELFF
>TRBD2|TRBV4-3|.|TRBJ2-1
TGCGCCAGCAGCCCGGGAAGTGGGGGAGGGACCTACAATGAGCAGTTCTTC
CASSPGSGGGTYNEQFF
>.|TRBV28|.|TRBJ2-7
TGTGCCAGCAGAGAGGAGGGCTCCTACGAGCAGTACTTC
CASREEGSYEQYF
>.|TRBV6-1|few|TRBJ2-2
TGTGCCAGCAGCCATAGGACAGAGAACACCGGGGAGCTGTTTTTT
CASSHRTENTGELFF
>TRBD2|TRBV7-2|.|TRBJ2-3
TGTGCCAGCAGCACTACGGGGACTAGCGGGACAGATACGCAGTATTTT
CASSTTGTSGTDTQYF
>.|TRBV7-3|.|TRBJ2-6
TGTGCCAGCAGCTTAAAGGCAGGAGGATCCTCTGGGGCCAACGTCCTGACTTTC
CASSLKAGGSSGANVLTF
>.|TRBV18|.|TRBJ2-7
TGTGCCAGCTCACCACCGAGTGGGGGCTTGACCTACGAGCAGTACTTC
CASSPPSGGLTYEQYF
>.|TRBV30|few|TRBJ2-5
TGTGCCTGGATGGGCCATGCGACGGTCCAAGAGACCCAGTACTTC
CAWMGHATVQETQYF
>.|TRBV18|.|TRBJ2-2
TGTGCCAGTTCTCGGAGGATTTTGGGGACCGGGGAGCTGTTTTTT
CASSRRILGTGELFF
>.|TRBV6-2/TRBV6-3|few|TRBJ1-5
TGTGCCAGCACGAAGGGGCGGGGGAATCAGCCCCAGCATTTT
CASTKGRGNQPQHF